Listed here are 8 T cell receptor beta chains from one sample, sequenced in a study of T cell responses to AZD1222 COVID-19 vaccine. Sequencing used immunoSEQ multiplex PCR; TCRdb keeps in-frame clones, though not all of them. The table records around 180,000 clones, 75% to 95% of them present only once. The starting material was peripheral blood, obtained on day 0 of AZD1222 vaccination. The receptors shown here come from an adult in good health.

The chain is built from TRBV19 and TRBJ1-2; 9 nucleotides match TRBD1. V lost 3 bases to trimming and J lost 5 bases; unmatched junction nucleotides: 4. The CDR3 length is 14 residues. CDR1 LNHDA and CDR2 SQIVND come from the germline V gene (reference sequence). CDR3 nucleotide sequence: TGTGCCAGTAGTATTGGGGACAGGGAGTATGGCTACACCTTC. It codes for CASSIGDREYGYTF. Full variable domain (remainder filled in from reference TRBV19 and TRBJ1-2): DGGITQSPKYLFRKEGQNVTLSCEQNLNHDAMYWYRQDPGQGLRLIYYSQIVNDFQKGDIAEGYSVSREKKESFPLTVTSAQKNPTAFYLCASSIGDREYGYTFGSGTRLTVV.

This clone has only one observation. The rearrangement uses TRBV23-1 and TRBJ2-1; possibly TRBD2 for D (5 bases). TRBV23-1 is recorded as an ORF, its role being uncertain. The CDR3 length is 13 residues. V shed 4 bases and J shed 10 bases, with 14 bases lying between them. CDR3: CASSLATSPEQFF. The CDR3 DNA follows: TGCGCCAGCAGTCTAGCGACCTCCCCGGAGCAGTTCTTC.

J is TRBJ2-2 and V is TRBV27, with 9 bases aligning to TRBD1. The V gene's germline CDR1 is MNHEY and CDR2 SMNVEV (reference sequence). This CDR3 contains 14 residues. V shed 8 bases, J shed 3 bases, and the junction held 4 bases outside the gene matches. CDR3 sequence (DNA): TGTGCCAGCCGGACAGGGGTGGACACCGGGGAGCTGTTTTTT. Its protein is CASRTGVDTGELFF.

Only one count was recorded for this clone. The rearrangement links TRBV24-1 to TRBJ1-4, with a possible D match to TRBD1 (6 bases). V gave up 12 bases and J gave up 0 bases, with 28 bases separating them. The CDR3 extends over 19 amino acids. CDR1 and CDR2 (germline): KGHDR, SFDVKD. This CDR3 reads CAATSPDRPPRPTNEKLFF. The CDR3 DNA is TGTGCCGCCACATCGCCCGACAGGCCCCCTAGGCCAACTAATGAAAAACTGTTTTTT.

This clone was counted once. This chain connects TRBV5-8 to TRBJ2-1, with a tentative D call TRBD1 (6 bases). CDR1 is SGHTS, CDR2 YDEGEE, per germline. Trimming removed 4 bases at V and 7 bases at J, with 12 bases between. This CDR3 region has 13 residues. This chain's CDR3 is CASSGRDKNEQFF. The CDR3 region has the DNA TGTGCCAGCAGCGGCCGGGACAAAAATGAGCAGTTCTTC.

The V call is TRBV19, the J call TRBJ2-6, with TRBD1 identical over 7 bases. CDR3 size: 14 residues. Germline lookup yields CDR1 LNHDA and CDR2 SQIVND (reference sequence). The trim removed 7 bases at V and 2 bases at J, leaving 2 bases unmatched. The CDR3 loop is CASKDRAGANVLTF. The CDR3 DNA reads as TGTGCCAGTAAAGACAGGGCTGGGGCCAACGTCCTGACTTTC.

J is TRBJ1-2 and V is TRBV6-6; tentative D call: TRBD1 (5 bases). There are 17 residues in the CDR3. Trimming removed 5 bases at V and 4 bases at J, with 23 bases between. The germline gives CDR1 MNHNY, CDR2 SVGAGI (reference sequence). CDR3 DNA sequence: TGTGCCAGCAGTCGAATGGGGCCCCGGACTGGGACCTATGGCTACACCTTC. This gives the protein CASSRMGPRTGTYGYTF.

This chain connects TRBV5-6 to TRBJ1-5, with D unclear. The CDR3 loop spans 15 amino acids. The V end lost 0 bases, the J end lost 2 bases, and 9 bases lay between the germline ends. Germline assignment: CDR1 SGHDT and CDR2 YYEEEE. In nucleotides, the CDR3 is TGTGCCAGCAGCTTGGCCTTAAGGGGCAATCAGCCCCAGCATTTT. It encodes CASSLALRGNQPQHF.